These 8 T cell receptor beta chains came from one sample sequenced in a study of T cell responses to AZD1222 COVID-19 vaccine. Some clones are missing from TCRdb's copy, which holds only in-frame ones; the method was immunoSEQ multiplex PCR. The data show roughly 120,000 clones, about nine tenths seen once. Sequenced material: peripheral blood, taken on day 0 of AZD1222 vaccination. The receptor source for this set is an adult in good health.

The chain uses TRBV5-6 and TRBJ1-1; tentatively, D is TRBD1 (5 bases). Trimming removed 4 bases at V and 1 base at J, with 20 bases between. The CDR3 spans 17 residues. Germline V gene data show CDR1 as SGHDT and CDR2 as YYEEEE. The CDR3 sequence is CASSPLRDRLTNTEAFF. The CDR3 bases are TGTGCCAGCAGCCCACTGAGGGACCGCTTGACGAACACTGAAGCTTTCTTT.

The DNA of the CDR3 is TGTGCCAGCAGTTCTGATCCCTATGGCTACACCTTC. Translating gives CASSSDPYGYTF. The genes are TRBV28 and TRBJ1-2; D not certain. With 4 bases removed from V and 4 bases from J, the gap between germline ends came to 7 bases. The CDR3 length is 12 residues. The germline gives CDR1 MDHEN, CDR2 SYDVKM.

V gene TRBV15 combines with J gene TRBJ1-3, with D hard to call. Trimming stripped 0 bases from V and 0 bases from J, with 6 bases between. The CDR3 is 15 residues long. Germline lookup yields CDR1 LNHNV and CDR2 YYDKDF (reference sequence). The CDR3 is CATSRDGTSGNTIYF. DNA of the CDR3: TGTGCCACCAGCAGAGACGGAACCTCTGGAAACACCATATATTTT.

The V call is TRBV7-2, the J call TRBJ1-1; D gene unclear. Per the germline V gene, CDR1 is SGHTA and CDR2 is FQGNSA. This CDR3 is 15 amino acids long. Trimming shortened V by 7 bases and J by 1 base, and 16 bases separated the two germline ends. In DNA form, the CDR3 reads TGTGCCAGCAACCCGGTTCGAGCGGGGAACACTGAAGCTTTCTTT. It translates to CASNPVRAGNTEAFF.

The chain carries TRBV5-3 and TRBJ2-3; 10 nucleotides align to TRBD2. TRBV5-3 qualifies as an ORF whose function is uncertain. The CDR3 has 19 residues. Germline trimming cut 1 base from V and 4 bases from J; bases unmatched to any gene: 15. The CDR3 protein is CARSLRGVWLAGVADTQYF. In DNA, the CDR3 is TGTGCCAGAAGCTTGCGGGGAGTCTGGCTAGCGGGAGTTGCAGATACGCAGTATTTT.

In this sample, this clone turned up once. The gene calls are TRBV18 and TRBJ1-5, with TRBD1 matching 7 bases. Germline V gene lookup returns CDR1 KGHSH and CDR2 LQKENI. V trimming: 6 bases; J trimming: 7 bases; junction bases outside the gene matches: 12. This CDR3 comprises 15 residues. The CDR3 sequence is CASSPQGGGDQPQHF. In nucleotides, the CDR3 is TGTGCCAGCTCCCCTCAAGGGGGCGGGGACCAGCCCCAGCATTTT. Full variable domain (rest looked up from reference TRBV18 and TRBJ1-5): NAGVMQNPRHLVRRRGQEARLRCSPMKGHSHVYWYRQLPEEGLKFMVYLQKENIIDESGMPKERFSAEFPKEGPSILRIQQVVRGDSAAYFCASSPQGGGDQPQHFGDGTRLSIL.

Only one count was recorded for this clone. The chain combines TRBV5-1 with TRBJ1-4, with 10 nucleotides matching TRBD1. V lost 3 bases and J lost 6; bases outside the gene matches: 2. CDR3 length: 14 residues. CDR1 and CDR2 from the germline V gene are SGHRS and YFSETQ. CDR3 sequence: CASSSGQGYEKLFF. CDR3 DNA: TGCGCCAGCAGCTCGGGACAGGGGTATGAAAAACTGTTTTTT.

The J gene is TRBJ1-1, the V gene TRBV25-1; D might be TRBD1 (5 bases). Trimming left V 2 bases short and J 1 base short, with 11 bases between. Germline V gene lookup returns CDR1 MGHDK and CDR2 SYGVNS. The CDR3 totals 15 residues. CDR3 region: CASSEMGGKNTEAFF. In DNA form, the CDR3 reads TGTGCCAGCAGTGAAATGGGGGGGAAGAACACTGAAGCTTTCTTT.